The next 29 T cell receptor beta chains were all read from a single sample in a study of T cell repertoires in cytomegalovirus infection. TCRdb independently ran MiXCR on the reads; one entry per CDR3 protein. The table includes approximately 500,000 distinct CDR3 sequences, 16% detected once. The sample was CD8+ T cells from PBMCs. The receptors were sampled from a human donor in good health (CMV status not recorded). Some clones in this sample may be carry-over from other donors' samples.

The table lists this clonotype with many counts. The rearrangement links TRBV7-8 to TRBJ2-2; D not resolved. Trimming left V 0 bases short and J 5 bases short, with 16 bases between. This CDR3 spans 17 amino acids. Germline V gene lookup returns CDR1 SGHVS and CDR2 FQNEAQ. CDR3 in amino acids: CASSLALSPGWTGELFF. The CDR3 DNA follows: TGTGCCAGCAGCTTAGCGTTATCCCCCGGGTGGACCGGGGAGCTGTTTTTT.

Only a few counts were recorded for this clonotype. The chain uses TRBV15 and TRBJ2-7; TRBD1 is a possible D gene (6 bases). V lost 3 bases to trimming and J lost 4 bases, with 10 bases between them. The CDR3 covers 13 residues. CDR1 is LNHNV, CDR2 YYDKDF, per germline (reference sequence). CDR3 nucleotide sequence: TGTGCCACCAGCAGCCCCGACAGGTACGAGCAGTACTTC. Protein product: CATSSPDRYEQYF.

There are a few counts of this clonotype. The rearrangement uses TRBV2 and TRBJ1-6, with D unresolved. The CDR3 is made up of 18 amino acids. Trimming took off 2 bases at V and 0 bases at J, with 14 bases between the two ends. Germline loops: CDR1 SNHLY, CDR2 FYNNEI. Here the CDR3 reads CASSEKWSFSSYNSPLHF. The CDR3 DNA follows: TGTGCCAGCAGTGAAAAGTGGAGTTTCAGCTCCTATAATTCACCCCTCCACTTT.

This clonotype was recorded many times. The chain has TRBV28 and TRBJ1-2; TRBD1 matches at 7 bases. CDR1 is MDHEN, CDR2 SYDVKM, per germline. This CDR3 spans 15 amino acids. V was pared by 6 bases and J by 1 base, with 8 bases of the junction left unmatched. The CDR3 loop is CASSPPGQFNYGYTF. The CDR3 nucleotides read TGTGCCAGCAGCCCCCCGGGACAGTTTAACTATGGCTACACCTTC.

The J gene is TRBJ1-1, the V gene TRBV20-1, with D maybe TRBD1 (6 bases). Trimming took off 4 bases at V and 1 base at J, with 13 bases between the two ends. Germline lookup yields CDR1 DFQATT and CDR2 SNEGSKA (reference sequence). This CDR3 region has 14 residues. CDR3 residues: CSATKTGGNTEAFF. CDR3 DNA: TGCAGTGCTACGAAGACAGGAGGGAACACTGAAGCTTTCTTT.

CDR3 amino acids: CASSIDPQGTEAFF. As DNA, the CDR3 is TGTGCCAGTAGTATAGACCCCCAGGGGACTGAAGCTTTCTTT. The V call is TRBV19, the J call TRBJ1-1; TRBD1 might be the D (6 bases). The CDR3 has 14 residues. Germline lookup yields CDR1 LNHDA and CDR2 SQIVND (reference sequence). Trimming shortened V by 0 bases and J by 5 bases, and 10 bases separated the two germline ends.

With respect to this clonotype: Possible read error: a much larger clone is one base away. The chain employs TRBV6-1 and TRBJ1-4, with D possibly matching TRBD1 (6 bases). The length of the CDR3 is 15 residues. The germline CDR1 and CDR2 sequences are MNHNS and SASEGT. V shed 0 bases and J shed 13 bases, with 18 bases lying between them. The CDR3 region is CASSEAWYGGQILFF. The CDR3 nucleotides are TGTGCCAGCAGTGAAGCGTGGTATGGGGGGCAAATACTGTTTTTT.

This clonotype appeared many times. The rearrangement uses TRBV6-1 and TRBJ2-1, with D unclear. Trimming pared 0 bases from V and 4 bases from J, leaving 4 bases between. CDR1 and CDR2 (germline): MNHNS, SASEGT. The CDR3 loop spans 13 amino acids. CDR3 bases: TGTGCCAGCAGTGAAGCGCTGTACAATGAGCAGTTCTTC. The encoded protein is CASSEALYNEQFF.

This clonotype was detected many times. The chain recombines TRBV11-2 with TRBJ2-5, with 14 bases aligning to TRBD2. CDR1 and CDR2 (germline): SGHAT, FQNNGV. The J segment lost 0 bases and the V segment lost 5 bases, leaving 2 bases of the junction unmatched. The CDR3 is 16 amino acids. The CDR3 loop is CASSPGLAGDQETQYF. CDR3 nucleotides: TGTGCCAGCAGCCCGGGACTAGCGGGGGACCAAGAGACCCAGTACTTC.

The CDR3 nucleotides are TGCAGTGCTCCCCGGGGGAACGAGCAGTACTTC. As protein: CSAPRGNEQYF. This chain connects TRBV20-1 to TRBJ2-7; the D gene is possibly TRBD2 (6 bases). Germline CDR1 DFQATT, CDR2 SNEGSKA (reference sequence). The V gene lost 5 bases and the J gene lost 5 bases, with 10 bases spanning the gap. The CDR3 length is 11 residues.

The rearrangement uses TRBV6-2 or TRBV6-3 and TRBJ1-1; no clear D gene. V lost 2 bases to trimming and J lost 1 base, with 8 bases between them. Looked up from germline, CDR1 is MNHEY and CDR2 is SVGEGT. This CDR3 spans 14 amino acids. The CDR3 DNA follows: TGTGCCAGCAGTTACGGTGTCGGGAACACTGAAGCTTTCTTT. Amino acids: CASSYGVGNTEAFF.

This clonotype came up a few times. The CDR3 loop reads CAISEVAEKGETQYF. The DNA of the CDR3 is TGTGCCATCAGTGAAGTGGCAGAGAAAGGAGAGACCCAGTACTTC. This rearrangement joins TRBV10-3 to TRBJ2-5; D uncertain. The CDR3 is made up of 15 amino acids. Germline V lookup: CDR1 ENHRY, CDR2 SYGVKD. V was pared by 3 bases and J by 4 bases, with 15 bases between.

This clonotype was detected ten times or more. The chain recombines TRBV28 with TRBJ2-7; tentative D call: TRBD2 (5 bases). Germline V gene data show CDR1 as MDHEN and CDR2 as SYDVKM. V lost 5 bases to trimming and J lost 3 bases, with 11 bases between them. CDR3 length equals 13 residues. CDR3 loop: CASSPLGVYEQYF. The CDR3 DNA is TGTGCCAGCAGTCCGCTCGGGGTCTACGAGCAGTACTTC.

V usage is TRBV28 and J usage is TRBJ2-5; 12 nucleotides align to TRBD2. This CDR3 comprises 17 residues. The V segment lost 2 bases and the J segment 4 bases; nucleotides outside the gene matches: 8. The germline V gene encodes CDR1 MDHEN and CDR2 SYDVKM. CDR3 DNA sequence: TGTGCCAGCAGTTTAATCGCTAGCGGGAGGGCCAGAGAGACCCAGTACTTC. Translation gives CASSLIASGRARETQYF.

This clonotype turned up a few times. The CDR3 DNA is TGTGCCAGCAGTGAAAGGGCGCCCTACGAGCAGTACTTC. Translation: CASSERAPYEQYF. V usage is TRBV25-1 and J usage is TRBJ2-7; no clear D. The CDR3 has 13 residues. With 2 bases removed from V and 2 bases from J, the gap between germline ends came to 7 bases. Per the germline V gene, CDR1 is MGHDK and CDR2 is SYGVNS.

This clonotype has at least ten counts. The chain employs TRBV7-6 and TRBJ2-2; 8 bases map to TRBD2. The CDR3 is made up of 15 amino acids. The germline gives CDR1 SGHVS, CDR2 FNYEAQ. J gave up 5 bases and V 3 bases, and 5 bases lay outside the gene matches. The CDR3 loop reads CASSFGAGGTGELFF. The CDR3 bases are TGTGCCAGCAGCTTCGGTGCGGGAGGTACCGGGGAGCTGTTTTTT.

The table lists this clonotype with a few counts. The chain carries TRBV13 and TRBJ1-2, with D maybe TRBD1 (6 bases). This CDR3 region has 15 residues. The germline CDR1 and CDR2 sequences are PRHDT and FYEKMQ (reference sequence). The V gene lost 3 bases and the J gene lost 2 bases, with 13 bases spanning the gap. As DNA, the CDR3 is TGTGCCAGCAGCTTCCGGACAGTCAAGAACTATGGCTACACCTTC. Translation: CASSFRTVKNYGYTF. Filled out from reference TRBV13 and TRBJ1-2, the complete variable domain reads AAGVIQSPRHLIKEKRETATLKCYPIPRHDTVYWYQQGPGQDPQFLISFYEKMQSDKGSIPDRFSAQQFSDYHSELNMSSLELGDSALYFCASSFRTVKNYGYTFGSGTRLTVV.

V gene TRBV6-6 combines with J gene TRBJ1-1; D not resolved. This CDR3 contains 14 residues. V was clipped by 6 bases and J by 5 bases, with 16 bases between them. Germline CDR1 is MNHNY and CDR2 is SVGAGI (reference sequence). CDR3 residues: CASRVPYIETEAFF. The CDR3 coding sequence is TGTGCCAGCAGGGTACCCTACATCGAAACTGAAGCTTTCTTT.

For this clonotype: This is likely a read error, given that the CDR3 carries no conserved phenylalanine or tryptophan at its end. The chain joins TRBV5-4 to TRBJ2-5; no firm D call. The CDR3 runs 11 residues. Germline V gene data show CDR1 as SGHNT and CDR2 as YYREEE (reference sequence). V was clipped by 6 bases and J by 4 bases, with 7 bases between them. The CDR3 nucleotides are TGTGCCAGCATGCGAGGAGAGACCCAGTACTTA. Protein: CASMRGETQYL.

This clonotype appeared a single time. Relative to the germline gene, one junction end is altered; a read error may explain this. This chain uses TRBV5-1 with TRBJ2-1, with D unclear. The CDR3 consists of 18 residues. In germline, CDR1 is SGHRS, CDR2 YFSETQ. The CDR3 loop is CASSLVQTRSSSYNELFF. Written as DNA, the CDR3 is TGCGCCAGCAGCTTGGTTCAAACCCGTTCAAGCTCCTACAATGAGCTGTTCTTC.

V gene TRBV20-1 combines with J gene TRBJ2-5; TRBD2 agrees at 8 bases. The V and J ends lost 1 base and 5 bases, in that order; junction bases with no gene match: 6. The CDR3 loop spans 14 amino acids. Per the germline V gene, CDR1 is DFQATT and CDR2 is SNEGSKA (reference sequence). CDR3 sequence (DNA): TGCAGTGCTAGAGGGCTAGCGGGTTGGGAGACCCAGTACTTC. As protein: CSARGLAGWETQYF.

This chain links TRBV19 with TRBJ2-3; 8 nucleotides line up with TRBD2. V lost 5 bases, J lost 4 bases, and 5 bases stayed unmatched. CDR1 and CDR2 from the germline V gene are LNHDA and SQIVND (reference sequence). The CDR3 has 14 amino acids. DNA of the CDR3: TGTGCCAGTAGTCCAAGCGGGAGAGCAGATACGCAGTATTTT. Translating it yields CASSPSGRADTQYF.

In its sample, this clonotype was seen a few times. The germline gene is not matched at one end of the junction; a read error may be the cause. This chain joins TRBV28 and TRBJ2-5; no firm D call. The CDR3 covers 13 residues. In germline, CDR1 is MDHEN, CDR2 SYDVKM. The CDR3 region is CASSPFAQETQYF. CDR3 in DNA: TGTGCCAGCAGTCCCTTTGCCCAAGAGACTCAGTACTTC.

This clonotype has a handful of counts. A much more abundant neighbour one base away suggests this may be a read error. The rearrangement uses TRBV7-9 and TRBJ2-5, with a tentative D call TRBD2 (5 bases). This CDR3 comprises 14 residues. Germline V gene lookup returns CDR1 SEHNR and CDR2 FQNEAQ (reference sequence). For the CDR3, the DNA is TGTGCCAGCAGCTCAACAACCGGGGAAGAGACCCGGTACTTC. Protein: CASSSTTGEETRYF.

The rearrangement joins TRBV4-2 to TRBJ2-5; possibly TRBD2 for D (6 bases). With 4 bases removed from V and 2 bases from J, the gap between germline ends came to 17 bases. The CDR3 has 16 amino acids. Germline V gene sequence: CDR1 LGHNA, CDR2 YNFKEQ. The CDR3 region is CASSLKLAAIQETQYF. In DNA form, the CDR3 reads TGTGCCAGCAGCCTAAAACTAGCCGCTATTCAAGAGACCCAGTACTTC.

The J gene is TRBJ1-1, the V gene TRBV5-4; weak D call: TRBD1 (6 bases). The germline V and J ends were trimmed by 1 base and 5 bases, with 15 bases remaining between them. The germline V gene has CDR1 SGHNT and CDR2 YYREEE (reference sequence). This CDR3 is 15 amino acids long. CDR3 in DNA: TGTGCCAGCAGCTTGAACCGGGGGCAGGGGACTGAAGCTTTCTTT. This codes for CASSLNRGQGTEAFF.

The chain is built from TRBV9 and TRBJ2-3; D might be TRBD1 (6 bases). Trimming cost V 1 base and J 3 bases, with 9 bases left between them. This CDR3 contains 14 residues. Germline V lookup: CDR1 SGDLS, CDR2 YYNGEE. The CDR3 loop reads CASSVNRVTDTQYF. The CDR3 DNA reads as TGTGCCAGCAGCGTAAACAGGGTAACAGATACGCAGTATTTT.

This clonotype was seen a few times. The genes are TRBV28 and TRBJ1-3, with D possibly TRBD1 on 5 matching bases. V was trimmed by 5 bases and J by 0 bases, leaving 14 bases between them. Germline lookup yields CDR1 MDHEN and CDR2 SYDVKM. The CDR3 is 16 residues long. This CDR3 is CASSRTLINSGNTIYF. DNA of the CDR3: TGTGCCAGCAGTCGGACACTGATTAACTCTGGAAACACCATATATTTT.

The table lists this clonotype with many counts. The V call is TRBV7-9, the J call TRBJ2-6, with TRBD2 matching over 10 bases. The germline V gene has CDR1 SEHNR and CDR2 FQNEAQ (reference sequence). Trimming took 7 bases from V and 0 from J; bases not matched to a gene: 9. This CDR3 spans 18 amino acids. CDR3 DNA sequence: TGTGCCAGCAACCCTAGCGGGAGCGATGTCTCTGGGGCCAACGTCCTGACTTTC. Translated: CASNPSGSDVSGANVLTF.